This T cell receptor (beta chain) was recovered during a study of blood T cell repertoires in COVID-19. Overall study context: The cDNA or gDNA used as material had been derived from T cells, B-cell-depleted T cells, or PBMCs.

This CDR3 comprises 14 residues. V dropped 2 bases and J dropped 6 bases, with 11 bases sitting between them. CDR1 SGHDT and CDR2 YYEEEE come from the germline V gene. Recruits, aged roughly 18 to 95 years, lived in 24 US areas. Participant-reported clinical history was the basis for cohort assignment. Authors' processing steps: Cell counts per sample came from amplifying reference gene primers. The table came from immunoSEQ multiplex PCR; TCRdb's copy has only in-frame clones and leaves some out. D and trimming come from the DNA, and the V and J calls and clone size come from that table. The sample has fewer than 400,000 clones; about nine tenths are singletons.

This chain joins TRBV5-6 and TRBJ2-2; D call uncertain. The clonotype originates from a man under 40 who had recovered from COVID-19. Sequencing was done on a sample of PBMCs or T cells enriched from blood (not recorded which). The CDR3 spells CASSFRMVAGELFF. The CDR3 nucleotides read TGTGCCAGCAGCTTCAGGATGGTCGCCGGGGAGCTGTTTTTT.